The 28 T cell receptor beta chains given below trace back to one sample, sequenced in a study of identical twins. TCRdb passed the 5' RACE reads through MiXCR, listing each CDR3 protein once. The profile shows approximately 600,000 distinct CDR3 sequences, 7.1% of them singletons. This sample was also put to use in a study of yellow fever vaccine responses in identical twins.

The material sequenced was PBMCs. The receptors here all came from a woman between 18 and 30 years old in good health.

The chain uses TRBV7-2 and TRBJ2-5; D perhaps matches TRBD2 (7 bases). The V gene's germline CDR1 is SGHTA and CDR2 FQGNSA. The germline V and J ends were trimmed by 1 base and 2 bases, with 11 bases remaining between them. The CDR3 has 15 amino acids. CDR3 bases: TGTGCCAGCAGCTTAGTTGGGGGGGCACAAGAGACCCAGTACTTC. Amino acid sequence: CASSLVGGAQETQYF.

This clonotype was seen more than once but under ten times. V and J are TRBV29-1 and TRBJ2-3; D might be TRBD1 (6 bases). The CDR3 contains 14 residues. In germline, CDR1 is SQVTM, CDR2 ANQGSEA. Trimming took 3 bases from V and 8 from J, leaving 18 bases between them. The CDR3: CSVDTQGQVVTQYF. DNA of the CDR3: TGCAGCGTTGACACTCAGGGGCAAGTCGTTACGCAGTATTTT.

The chain joins TRBV3-1 to TRBJ1-6; TRBD1 matches at 7 bases. V dropped 2 bases and J dropped 8; count of bases not matched to a gene: 6. Germline CDR1 reads LGHDT; CDR2 reads YNNKEL (reference sequence). The length of the CDR3 is 15 residues. CDR3 DNA sequence: TGTGCCAGCAGCCAACCGGGACAGAATTATTCACCCCTCCACTTT. It specifies CASSQPGQNYSPLHF. Full variable domain (remainder filled in from reference TRBV3-1 and TRBJ1-6): DTAVSQTPKYLVTQMGNDKSIKCEQNLGHDTMYWYKQDSKKFLKIMFSYNNKELIINETVPNRFSPKSPDKAHLNLHINSLELGDSAVYFCASSQPGQNYSPLHFGNGTRLTVT.

A few counts support this clonotype. The chain couples TRBV3-1 to TRBJ2-5; 8 bases line up with TRBD2. The ends lost 0 bases at V and 2 bases at J; junction bases unmatched: 11. The CDR3 loop spans 18 amino acids. Germline CDR1 reads LGHDT; CDR2 reads YNNKEL (reference sequence). This chain's CDR3 is CASSQDDGRAVKQETQYF. The CDR3 DNA reads TGTGCCAGCAGCCAAGACGACGGGAGGGCCGTTAAACAAGAGACCCAGTACTTC.

The rearrangement joins TRBV29-1 to TRBJ2-1, with D unresolved. Between the trimmed V and J ends, which lost 2 bases and 10 bases, there was a span of 6 bases. From germline, CDR1 is SQVTM and CDR2 ANQGSEA. The CDR3 runs to 10 residues. CDR3 sequence (DNA): TGCAGCGTTGAAATGGTAGAGCAGTTCTTC. The encoded protein is CSVEMVEQFF.

This clonotype was detected ten times or more. V usage is TRBV12-3 or TRBV12-4 and J usage is TRBJ1-1, with a weak D call TRBD1 (5 bases). CDR3 length: 14 residues. V was trimmed by 5 bases and J by 2 bases, leaving 12 bases between them. The chain's CDR3 is CASSAARDNTEAFF. CDR3 bases: TGTGCCAGCAGTGCCGCTAGGGACAACACTGAAGCTTTCTTT.

This clonotype was seen at least ten times. V and J are TRBV2 and TRBJ2-5; D is unclear. Between the trimmed V and J ends, which lost 6 bases and 2 bases, there was a span of 19 bases. CDR3 size: 16 residues. Looked up from germline, CDR1 is SNHLY and CDR2 is FYNNEI. The CDR3 region has the DNA TGTGCCAGCAGAACACCCCGGGCAGTTCCACAAGAGACCCAGTACTTC. This encodes CASRTPRAVPQETQYF.

The V and J genes are TRBV12-3 or TRBV12-4 and TRBJ2-5, with D perhaps matching TRBD2 (5 bases). This CDR3 has 14 amino acids. The ends were cut back, 3 bases at V and 4 bases at J, with 12 bases in the middle. CDR3 residues: CASSFGRKGETQYF. The CDR3 nucleotides read TGTGCCAGCAGTTTTGGGAGAAAGGGAGAGACCCAGTACTTC.

This chain joins TRBV29-1 and TRBJ2-2; TRBD1 matches 7 bases. Per germline, CDR1 SQVTM and CDR2 ANQGSEA. V dropped 6 bases and J dropped 1; count of bases not matched to a gene: 5. The CDR3 sequence is 14 residues long. CDR3 nucleotides: TGCAGCGTCAGGGGGACAGTGAACACCGGGGAGCTGTTTTTT. It codes for CSVRGTVNTGELFF.

In its sample, this clonotype was seen many times. The rearrangement uses TRBV5-1 and TRBJ2-2; 13 nucleotides match TRBD2. This CDR3 contains 17 residues. Losses at the gene ends were 0 bases for V and 2 bases for J; bases not matched to a gene: 1. The germline V gene encodes CDR1 SGHRS and CDR2 YFSETQ. CDR3 amino acids: CASSLGTSGRNTGELFF. The CDR3, as DNA: TGCGCCAGCAGCTTGGGGACTAGCGGGAGAAACACCGGGGAGCTGTTTTTT.

Only a few counts were recorded for this clonotype. The V and J genes are TRBV11-2 and TRBJ2-1; D tentatively fits TRBD1 or TRBD2 (5 bases each). The CDR3 runs 13 residues. From germline, CDR1 is SGHAT and CDR2 FQNNGV. V lost 5 bases and J lost 10, with 15 bases in between. The DNA for the CDR3 is TGTGCCAGCAGCCCTCGGGGCGGAACCGAGCAGTTCTTC. Its protein product is CASSPRGGTEQFF. Full variable domain (rest looked up from reference TRBV11-2 and TRBJ2-1): EAGVAQSPRYKIIEKRQSVAFWCNPISGHATLYWYQQILGQGPKLLIQFQNNGVVDDSQLPKDRFSAERLKGVDSTLKIQPAKLEDSAVYLCASSPRGGTEQFFGPGTRLTVL.

This clonotype was observed a few times. J is TRBJ2-1 and V is TRBV20-1, with a tentative D call TRBD2 (5 bases). CDR1 and CDR2 from the germline V gene are DFQATT and SNEGSKA (reference sequence). V lost 5 bases to trimming and J lost 7 bases, with 15 bases between them. This CDR3 has 13 residues. CDR3 sequence reads: CSAGRGEPNEQFF. CDR3 coding DNA: TGCAGTGCTGGCCGGGGTGAGCCGAATGAGCAGTTCTTC.

This clonotype was seen ten or more times. The DNA is omitted, as the CDR3 cannot be located on it reliably, and the CDR3 follows TCRdb's listing. The rearrangement links TRBV28 to TRBJ1-1. Germline loops: CDR1 MDHEN, CDR2 SYDVKM. The CDR3 has 13 residues if both end residues are counted. CDR3 residues: CASSSSLNGEAFF.

There are a few counts of this clonotype. DNA of the CDR3: TGTGCCAGCAGCAACGCGAGGGGGCCGGGGGAGACCCAGTACTTC. The encoded protein is CASSNARGPGETQYF. The chain couples TRBV11-2 to TRBJ2-5, with TRBD1 matching 7 bases. The CDR3 runs 15 residues. Germline V CDR1 and CDR2: SGHAT, FQNNGV. V trimming: 5 bases; J trimming: 5 bases; junction bases outside the gene matches: 11.

The rearrangement joins TRBV20-1 to TRBJ2-1; 10 nucleotides agree with TRBD2. After removal of 0 bases from V and 5 bases from J, the junction contained 4 bases not matched to a gene. Germline V gene lookup returns CDR1 DFQATT and CDR2 SNEGSKA (reference sequence). CDR3 length: 15 residues. This chain's CDR3 is CSAREPLAGHNEQFF. DNA for the CDR3: TGCAGTGCTAGAGAACCACTAGCGGGACACAATGAGCAGTTCTTC.

This clonotype was counted only a few times. The chain employs TRBV29-1 and TRBJ1-5, with 8 bases lining up with TRBD1. Germline V lookup: CDR1 SQVTM, CDR2 ANQGSEA. V trimming: 4 bases; J trimming: 6 bases; junction bases outside the gene matches: 5. The CDR3 spans 13 residues. CDR3 sequence: CSVGEQGVQPQHF. As DNA, the CDR3 is TGCAGCGTTGGGGAACAGGGGGTTCAGCCCCAGCATTTT.

The chain joins TRBV4-2 to TRBJ2-1; TRBD2 matches 9 bases. V trimming: 0 bases; J trimming: 7 bases; junction bases outside the gene matches: 10. The germline V gene encodes CDR1 LGHNA and CDR2 YNFKEQ. The CDR3 spans 17 residues. CDR3 sequence (DNA): TGTGCCAGCAGCCAAGAAAGTAGCGGGAGCTTGACGAATGAGCAGTTCTTC. Translating it yields CASSQESSGSLTNEQFF.

This clonotype was detected ten times or more. CDR3 residues: CAAQGLSYNEQFF. CDR3 DNA: TGTGCCGCACAGGGTCTTTCCTACAATGAGCAGTTCTTC. This chain joins TRBV10-3 and TRBJ2-1; a weak D match, TRBD1 (6 bases). The CDR3 sequence is 13 residues long. CDR1 is ENHRY and CDR2 is SYGVKD in the germline V gene. V was shortened by 11 bases and J by 1 base, with 12 bases between the two germline ends.

Only a few counts were recorded for this clonotype. The gene calls are TRBV20-1 and TRBJ1-6; D not certain. CDR1 is DFQATT, CDR2 SNEGSKA, per germline (reference sequence). The V end was cut by 6 bases, the J end by 6 bases, with 12 bases between. The CDR3 runs to 13 residues. The CDR3 protein is CSAESSGNSPLHF. Here the CDR3 DNA reads TGCAGTGCGGAATCCTCGGGTAATTCACCCCTCCACTTT.

Ten or more counts support this clonotype. This chain joins TRBV12-3 or TRBV12-4 and TRBJ2-1, with a tentative D call TRBD2 (6 bases). CDR3 length: 13 amino acids. Between the trimmed V and J ends, which lost 6 bases and 6 bases, there was a span of 12 bases. In nucleotides, the CDR3 is TGTGCCAGCAGCGGACTAAGGGCCAATGAGCAGTTCTTC. The encoded protein is CASSGLRANEQFF.

This clonotype has only a few counts. The chain carries TRBV28 and TRBJ2-2, with D perhaps matching TRBD1 (5 bases). Between the trimmed V and J ends, which lost 2 bases and 6 bases, there was a span of 10 bases. The germline gives CDR1 MDHEN, CDR2 SYDVKM. CDR3 length: 14 residues. CDR3 DNA: TGTGCCAGCAGTTTACCCCGACAGTCCGGGGAGCTGTTTTTT. Translating gives CASSLPRQSGELFF.

This clonotype has more than one count but fewer than ten. The chain carries TRBV5-1 and TRBJ2-5; D is unresolved. V was cut by 4 bases and J by 3 bases, with 7 bases left in between. This CDR3 comprises 12 residues. Germline lookup yields CDR1 SGHRS and CDR2 YFSETQ. The CDR3 DNA sequence: TGCGCCAGCAGCCTACCGAAAGAGACCCAGTACTTC. Its translation is CASSLPKETQYF.

This clonotype has at least ten counts. The chain recombines TRBV20-1 with TRBJ2-3; TRBD2 agrees at 9 bases. CDR3 length: 16 residues. Germline V gene data show CDR1 as DFQATT and CDR2 as SNEGSKA (reference sequence). V lost 8 bases and J lost 1; bases outside the gene matches: 13. The chain's CDR3 is CSSKSPSGARTDTQYF. The DNA of the CDR3 is TGCAGTTCTAAATCCCCTAGCGGGGCACGCACAGATACGCAGTATTTT.

The chain carries TRBV6-2 or TRBV6-3 and TRBJ2-3, with 7 nucleotides matching TRBD2. CDR3 length equals 15 residues. The V and J ends lost 7 bases and 2 bases, in that order; junction bases with no gene match: 9. Germline lookup yields CDR1 MNHEY and CDR2 SVGEGT. Here the CDR3 DNA reads TGTGCCAGCATCCCCACTAGCGACCCCACAGATACGCAGTATTTT. Its translation: CASIPTSDPTDTQYF.

Ten or more counts support this clonotype. The rearrangement links TRBV27 to TRBJ2-1, with D possibly being TRBD1 or TRBD2 (6 bases each). The V and J ends lost 6 bases and 5 bases respectively, with 17 bases between them. This CDR3 has 15 amino acids. Germline-derived CDR1 and CDR2 are MNHEY and SMNVEV (reference sequence). CDR3 protein: CASSLRGGQNNEQFF. In DNA form, the CDR3 reads TGTGCCAGCAGCTTACGTGGGGGGCAGAACAATGAGCAGTTCTTC.

The rearrangement uses TRBV29-1 and TRBJ2-1, with 12 bases lining up with TRBD2. V was clipped by 7 bases and J by 6 bases; unmatched bases: 7. The CDR3 is 14 amino acids. Germline CDR1 and CDR2: SQVTM and ANQGSEA. CDR3 loop: CSAEPGLAGNEQFF. The DNA for the CDR3 is TGCAGCGCCGAACCGGGACTAGCGGGCAATGAGCAGTTCTTC.

This clonotype turned up a few times. The chain joins TRBV20-1 to TRBJ2-2; D may match TRBD1 or TRBD2 (6 bases each). Germline CDR1 is DFQATT and CDR2 is SNEGSKA (reference sequence). Trimming removed 2 bases from V and 1 base from J, with 14 bases in between. The CDR3 spans 16 residues. This CDR3 is CSARPQGRGNTGELFF. The CDR3 DNA reads TGCAGTGCTAGACCCCAGGGGCGGGGGAACACCGGGGAGCTGTTTTTT.

The chain combines TRBV6-1 with TRBJ2-5, with TRBD2 as a possible D gene (6 bases). CDR3 length equals 13 residues. Germline assignment: CDR1 MNHNS and CDR2 SASEGT. V gave up 6 bases and J gave up 1 base, with 9 bases separating them. CDR3 nucleotide sequence: TGTGCCAGCAGGCCCGGGAGCCAAGAGACCCAGTACTTC. Translating gives CASRPGSQETQYF.